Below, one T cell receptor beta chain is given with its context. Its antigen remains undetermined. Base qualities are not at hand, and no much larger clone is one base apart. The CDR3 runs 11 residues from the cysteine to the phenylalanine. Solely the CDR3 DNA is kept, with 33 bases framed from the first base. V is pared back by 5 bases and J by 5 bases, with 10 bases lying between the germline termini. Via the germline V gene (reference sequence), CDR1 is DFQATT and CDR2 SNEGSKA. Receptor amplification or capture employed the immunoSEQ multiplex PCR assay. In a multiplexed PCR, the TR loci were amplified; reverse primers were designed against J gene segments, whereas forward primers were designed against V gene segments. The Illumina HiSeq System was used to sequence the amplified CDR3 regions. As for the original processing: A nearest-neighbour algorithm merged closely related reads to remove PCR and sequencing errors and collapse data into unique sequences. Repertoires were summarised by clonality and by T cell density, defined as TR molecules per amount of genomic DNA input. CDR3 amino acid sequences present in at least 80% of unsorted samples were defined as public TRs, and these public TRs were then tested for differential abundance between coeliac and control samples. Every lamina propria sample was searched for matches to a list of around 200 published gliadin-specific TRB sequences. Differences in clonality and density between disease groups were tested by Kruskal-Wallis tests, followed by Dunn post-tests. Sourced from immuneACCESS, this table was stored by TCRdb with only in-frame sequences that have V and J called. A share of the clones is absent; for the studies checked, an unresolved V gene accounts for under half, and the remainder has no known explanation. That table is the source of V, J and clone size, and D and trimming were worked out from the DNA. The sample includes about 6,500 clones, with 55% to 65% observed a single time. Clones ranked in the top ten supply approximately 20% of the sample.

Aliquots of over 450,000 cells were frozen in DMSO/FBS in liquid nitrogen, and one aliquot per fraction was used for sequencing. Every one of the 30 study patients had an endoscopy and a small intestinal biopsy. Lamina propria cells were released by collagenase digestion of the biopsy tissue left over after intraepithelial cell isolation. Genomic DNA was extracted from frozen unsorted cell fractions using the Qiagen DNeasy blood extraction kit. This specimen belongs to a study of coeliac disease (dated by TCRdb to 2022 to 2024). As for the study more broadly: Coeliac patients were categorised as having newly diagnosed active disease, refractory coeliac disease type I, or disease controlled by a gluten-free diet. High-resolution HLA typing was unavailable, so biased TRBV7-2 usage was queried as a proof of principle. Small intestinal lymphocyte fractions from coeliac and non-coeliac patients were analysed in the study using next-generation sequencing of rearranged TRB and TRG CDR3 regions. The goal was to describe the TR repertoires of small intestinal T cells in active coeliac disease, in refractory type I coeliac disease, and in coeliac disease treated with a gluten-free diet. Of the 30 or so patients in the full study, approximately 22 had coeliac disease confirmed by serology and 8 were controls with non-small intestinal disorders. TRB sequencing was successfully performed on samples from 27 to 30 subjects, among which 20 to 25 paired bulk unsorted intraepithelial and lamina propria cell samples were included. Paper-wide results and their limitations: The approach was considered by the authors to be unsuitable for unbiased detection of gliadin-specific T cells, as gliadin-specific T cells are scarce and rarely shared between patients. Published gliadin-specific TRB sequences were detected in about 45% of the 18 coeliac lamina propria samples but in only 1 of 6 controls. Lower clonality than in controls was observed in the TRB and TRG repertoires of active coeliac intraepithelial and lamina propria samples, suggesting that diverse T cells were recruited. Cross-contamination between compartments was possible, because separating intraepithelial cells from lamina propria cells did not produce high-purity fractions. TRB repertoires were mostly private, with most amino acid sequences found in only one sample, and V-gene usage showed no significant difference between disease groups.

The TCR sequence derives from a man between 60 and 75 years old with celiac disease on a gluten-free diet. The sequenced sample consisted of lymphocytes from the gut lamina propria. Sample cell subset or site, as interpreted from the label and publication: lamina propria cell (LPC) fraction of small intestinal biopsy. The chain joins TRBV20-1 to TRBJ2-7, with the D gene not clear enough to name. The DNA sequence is TGCAGTGCTCGACACGCCCACGAGCAGTACTTC. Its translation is CSARHAHEQYF.